Listed below are T cell receptor beta chains from one sample, sequenced in a study of blood T cell repertoires in COVID-19. Clones were read by immunoSEQ multiplex PCR, and TCRdb kept only the in-frame ones, dropping some. The sample consists of fewer than 60,000 clones, 80% to 90% of them appearing once. The sample taken for sequencing was peripheral blood. The source of these receptors is a woman between 55 and 75 years old with COVID-19, enrolled during active disease. Each CDR3 is given without its conserved first and last residue. The order of the fields is V gene, D gene, J gene, clone size, CDR3 protein. A D gene is named only where the DNA matches it firmly. Rows may omit the clone size; those that give it use once, few, many or a size class.

v_call: TRBV27; d_call: TRBD2; j_call: TRBJ2-2; clone_size: once; cdr3_aa: ASSSPGTSGRFTGELF
v_call: TRBV5-8; d_call: TRBD2; j_call: TRBJ2-1; clone_size: .; cdr3_aa: AGRDVRNEQF
v_call: TRBV18; d_call: TRBD1; j_call: TRBJ1-6; clone_size: .; cdr3_aa: ASSLKDRGSYNSPLH
v_call: TRBV6-5; d_call: TRBD1; j_call: TRBJ2-7; clone_size: .; cdr3_aa: ASSRTGAYEQY
v_call: TRBV3-1/TRBV3-2; d_call: TRBD2; j_call: TRBJ2-3; clone_size: .; cdr3_aa: AAAASGSTDTQY
v_call: TRBV7-9; d_call: .; j_call: TRBJ2-7; clone_size: .; cdr3_aa: ASSISGRSYEQY
v_call: TRBV18; d_call: .; j_call: TRBJ2-5; clone_size: .; cdr3_aa: ASSFLRGQGQETQY
v_call: TRBV18; d_call: TRBD2; j_call: TRBJ2-5; clone_size: .; cdr3_aa: ASSRRPRGREALLETQY
v_call: TRBV27; d_call: TRBD1; j_call: TRBJ1-5; clone_size: .; cdr3_aa: ASRVDRASQPQH
v_call: TRBV24-1; d_call: .; j_call: TRBJ2-2; clone_size: medium-sized; cdr3_aa: ATSDLFQNTGELF
v_call: TRBV28; d_call: .; j_call: TRBJ1-2; clone_size: .; cdr3_aa: ASKAAGGGYYGYT
v_call: TRBV28; d_call: TRBD2; j_call: TRBJ2-3; clone_size: .; cdr3_aa: ASSLGLAGGIDTQY
v_call: TRBV10-2; d_call: .; j_call: TRBJ2-7; clone_size: .; cdr3_aa: ASSPPGEQY
v_call: TRBV7-9; d_call: .; j_call: TRBJ1-5; clone_size: .; cdr3_aa: ASSLGGDSNQPQH